Included here is one T cell receptor beta chain sequence, with context. These data come from a study of shared clonotypes between healthy human individuals. Profiled with immunoSEQ multiplex PCR; TCRdb holds only in-frame clones, not every one. The data contain 2,500,000 or so clones, roughly 90% of them singletons. The germline CDR1 and CDR2 sequences are SGHNT and YYREEE (reference sequence). The CDR3 length is 17 residues. The V gene end was trimmed by 0 bases and the J gene end by 7 bases; junction bases not matched to a gene: 6. Sequenced material: naive CD4+ T cells from PBMCs. Subset here: CD45RA+ positively selected. This sequence joins TRBV5-4 and TRBJ2-2; 13 bases line up with TRBD2. The receptor was isolated from a man between 18 and 29 years old in good health. Some clones in this sample may be carry-over from other donors' samples. The CDR3, as DNA: TGTGCCAGCAGCTTGGCTGGACTAGCGGGAGAAGGCGGGGAGCTGTTTTTT. Residues: CASSLAGLAGEGGELFF.